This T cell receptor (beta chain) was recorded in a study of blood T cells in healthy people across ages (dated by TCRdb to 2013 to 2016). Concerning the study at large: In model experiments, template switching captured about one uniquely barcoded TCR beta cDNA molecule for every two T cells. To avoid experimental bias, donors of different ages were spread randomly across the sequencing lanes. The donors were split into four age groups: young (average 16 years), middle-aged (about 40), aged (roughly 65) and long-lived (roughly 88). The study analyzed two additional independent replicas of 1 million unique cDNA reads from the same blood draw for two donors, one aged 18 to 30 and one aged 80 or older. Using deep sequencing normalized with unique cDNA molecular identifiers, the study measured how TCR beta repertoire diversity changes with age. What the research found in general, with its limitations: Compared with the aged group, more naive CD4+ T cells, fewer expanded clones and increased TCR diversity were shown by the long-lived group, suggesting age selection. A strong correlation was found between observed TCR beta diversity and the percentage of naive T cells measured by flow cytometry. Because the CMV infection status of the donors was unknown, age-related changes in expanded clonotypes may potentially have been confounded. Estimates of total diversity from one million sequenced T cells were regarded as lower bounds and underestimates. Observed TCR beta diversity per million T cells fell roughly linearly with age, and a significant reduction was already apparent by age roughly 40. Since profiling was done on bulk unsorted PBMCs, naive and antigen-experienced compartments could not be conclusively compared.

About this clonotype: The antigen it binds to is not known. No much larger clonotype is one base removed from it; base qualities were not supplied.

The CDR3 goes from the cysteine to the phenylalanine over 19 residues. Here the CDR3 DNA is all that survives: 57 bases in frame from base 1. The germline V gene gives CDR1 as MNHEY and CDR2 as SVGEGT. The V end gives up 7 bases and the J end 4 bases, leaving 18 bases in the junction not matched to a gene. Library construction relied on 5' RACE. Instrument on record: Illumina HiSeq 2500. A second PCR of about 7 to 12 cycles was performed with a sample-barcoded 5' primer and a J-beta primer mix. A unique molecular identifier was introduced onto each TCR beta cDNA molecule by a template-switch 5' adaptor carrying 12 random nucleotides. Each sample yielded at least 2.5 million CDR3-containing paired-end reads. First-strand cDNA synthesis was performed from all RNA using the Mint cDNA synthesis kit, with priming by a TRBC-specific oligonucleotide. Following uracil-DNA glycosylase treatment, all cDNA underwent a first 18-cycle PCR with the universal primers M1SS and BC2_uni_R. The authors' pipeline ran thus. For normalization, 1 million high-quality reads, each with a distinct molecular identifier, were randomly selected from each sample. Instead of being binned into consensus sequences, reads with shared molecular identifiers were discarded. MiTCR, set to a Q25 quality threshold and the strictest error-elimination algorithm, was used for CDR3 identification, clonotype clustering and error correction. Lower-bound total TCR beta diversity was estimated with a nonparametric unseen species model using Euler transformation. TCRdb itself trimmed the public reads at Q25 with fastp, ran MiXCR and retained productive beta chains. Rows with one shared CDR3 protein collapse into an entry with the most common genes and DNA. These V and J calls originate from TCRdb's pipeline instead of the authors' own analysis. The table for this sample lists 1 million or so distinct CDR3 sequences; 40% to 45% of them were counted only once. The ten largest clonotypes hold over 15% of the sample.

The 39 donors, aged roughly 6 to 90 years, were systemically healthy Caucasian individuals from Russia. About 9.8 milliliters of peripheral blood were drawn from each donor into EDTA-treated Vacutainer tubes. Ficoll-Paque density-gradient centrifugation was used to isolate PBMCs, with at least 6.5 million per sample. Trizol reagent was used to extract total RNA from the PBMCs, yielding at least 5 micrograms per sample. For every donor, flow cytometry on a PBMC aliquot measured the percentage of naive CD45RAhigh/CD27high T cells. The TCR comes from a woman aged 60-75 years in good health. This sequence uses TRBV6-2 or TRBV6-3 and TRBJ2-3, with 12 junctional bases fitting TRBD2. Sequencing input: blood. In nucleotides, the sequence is TGTGCCAGCACCCCTAGGCCCGGACTAGCGGGAATTTGGGCAGATACGCAGTATTTT. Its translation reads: CASTPRPGLAGIWADTQYF.